These T cell receptor beta chains were read from a single sample in a study of T cell changes during pregnancy in multiple sclerosis. Profiled with immunoSEQ multiplex PCR; TCRdb holds only in-frame clones, not every one. The sample records around 35,000 clones, about nine tenths being singletons. The sample here was CD8+ T cells from peripheral blood mononuclear cells, taken in the first trimester of pregnancy. These receptors came from a female donor with multiple sclerosis, enrolled in a pregnancy study. The CDR3 runs from the conserved cysteine through the conserved F or W. A D gene is named only where the DNA matches it firmly. Only some rows state a clone size, as once, few, many or a class for expanded clones.

once TRBJ1-5 TRBV27 NA CASSTGLINQPQHF TGTGCCAGCAGCACAGGGTTGATTAATCAGCCCCAGCATTTT
NA TRBJ1-4 TRBV4-2 NA CASSQWTDATNEKLFF TGTGCCAGCAGCCAGTGGACAGATGCAACTAATGAAAAACTGTTTTTT
NA TRBJ2-7 TRBV2 NA CASSAWGAYEQYF TGTGCCAGCAGTGCCTGGGGCGCGTACGAGCAGTACTTC
medium-sized TRBJ2-1 TRBV6-4 TRBD2 CASSDTSGSYNEQFF TGTGCCAGCAGTGACACTAGCGGCTCCTACAATGAGCAGTTCTTC
few TRBJ2-7 TRBV9 TRBD2 CASSVDGRTSAEQYF TGTGCCAGCAGCGTAGATGGGCGAACTAGCGCAGAGCAGTACTTC
NA TRBJ2-7 TRBV27 NA CASSFRDTYEQYF TGTGCCAGCAGTTTCCGGGACACCTACGAGCAGTACTTC
NA TRBJ1-5 TRBV19 NA CASSINGGGNQPQHF TGTGCCAGTAGTATAAACGGGGGAGGCAATCAGCCCCAGCATTTT
NA TRBJ2-7 TRBV5-4 TRBD2 CASSLRTSGFSYEQYF TGTGCCAGCAGCCTACGGACTAGCGGATTCTCCTACGAGCAGTACTTC
NA TRBJ2-2 TRBV6-1 TRBD2 CASSEWAGGGGGELFF TGTGCCAGCAGTGAATGGGCGGGAGGTGGTGGCGGGGAGCTGTTTTTT
NA TRBJ2-1 TRBV19 NA CASSMGRYNEQFF TGTGCCAGTAGTATGGGGCGCTACAATGAGCAGTTCTTC
NA TRBJ2-1 TRBV9 TRBD2 CASSVQAGGIYNEQFF TGTGCCAGCAGCGTACAGGCGGGAGGTATCTACAATGAGCAGTTCTTC
NA TRBJ1-1 TRBV19 NA CASSELTGNTEAFF TGTGCCAGTAGCGAATTAACAGGTAACACTGAAGCTTTCTTT
once TRBJ2-5 TRBV5-4 TRBD2 CASSQGLAAGETQYF TGTGCCAGCAGCCAAGGACTAGCGGCTGGGGAGACCCAGTACTTC
NA TRBJ2-1 TRBV27 NA CASSEGLNEQFF TGTGCCAGCAGTGAGGGCCTCAATGAGCAGTTCTTC
NA TRBJ1-1 TRBV29-1 TRBD1 CSAWTGGTEAFF TGCAGCGCCTGGACAGGGGGGACTGAAGCTTTCTTT
NA TRBJ2-7 TRBV28 TRBD1 CASSTGASYEQYF TGTGCCAGCAGTACAGGGGCCTCCTACGAGCAGTACTTC
NA TRBJ2-7 TRBV5-1 TRBD2 CASSLGFGLAGVEQYF TGCGCCAGCAGCTTGGGATTTGGACTAGCGGGAGTCGAGCAGTACTTC
NA TRBJ2-1 TRBV6-1 TRBD2 CASSELGTSGRNNEQFF TGTGCCAGCAGTGAGCTGGGGACTAGCGGGAGGAACAATGAGCAGTTCTTC
NA TRBJ1-5 TRBV27 TRBD1 CASSPRQGRQPQHF TGTGCCAGCAGTCCTAGACAGGGTAGGCAGCCCCAGCATTTT
NA TRBJ2-7 TRBV29-1 TRBD1 CSVRTGLTYEQYF TGCAGCGTTAGGACAGGGCTTACCTACGAGCAGTACTTC
NA TRBJ2-2 TRBV6-5 NA CASSLFTDGTGELFF TGTGCCAGCAGTCTCTTTACAGACGGCACCGGGGAGCTGTTTTTT
few TRBJ1-4 TRBV7-9 NA CASSLKEQGGRNEKLFF TGTGCCAGCAGCTTAAAGGAACAGGGAGGGAGGAATGAAAAACTGTTTTTT
NA TRBJ2-2 TRBV2 TRBD1 CASDRDSTYNTGELFF TGTGCCAGCGACCGGGACAGCACTTATAACACCGGGGAGCTGTTTTTT
NA TRBJ2-2 TRBV28 TRBD2 CASSFALAGSNTGELFF TGTGCCAGCAGTTTTGCCCTAGCGGGTTCGAACACCGGGGAGCTGTTTTTT
NA TRBJ1-2 TRBV11-2 NA CASSLSPRDTHYGYTF TGTGCCAGCAGCTTATCTCCCCGGGACACCCACTATGGCTACACCTTC
NA TRBJ1-5 TRBV19 NA CASSPRAGSNQPQHF TGTGCCAGTAGTCCGCGGGCGGGTAGCAATCAGCCCCAGCATTTT
NA TRBJ2-7 TRBV27 NA CASSGWRGPGYEQYF TGTGCCAGCTCGGGATGGAGGGGGCCGGGATACGAGCAGTACTTC
NA TRBJ2-1 TRBV9 TRBD2 CASSAVAGGYNEQFF TGTGCCAGCAGTGCGGTAGCGGGAGGGTACAATGAGCAGTTCTTC
NA TRBJ1-5 TRBV7-5 NA CARSLEGDRYQPQHF TGTGCCAGAAGCTTAGAGGGGGACAGATATCAGCCCCAGCATTTT
few TRBJ1-1 TRBV19 NA CASSIWAVNTEAFF TGTGCCAGTAGTATTTGGGCCGTGAACACTGAAGCTTTCTTT
NA TRBJ2-3 TRBV2 TRBD2 CASSLGTSGKDTQYF TGTGCCAGCAGTTTGGGGACTAGCGGGAAAGATACGCAGTATTTT
NA TRBJ2-7 TRBV5-1 NA CASSLTQGSYEQYF TGCGCCAGCAGCTTGACCCAGGGATCCTACGAGCAGTACTTC
NA TRBJ2-1 TRBV11-2 TRBD2 CASSDLTSGSDNEQFF TGTGCCAGCAGCGACCTGACTAGCGGGAGCGACAATGAGCAGTTCTTC
NA TRBJ2-1 TRBV11-3 TRBD2 CASSPGLAGYNEQFF TGTGCCAGCAGCCCAGGACTAGCGGGATACAATGAGCAGTTCTTC
few TRBJ2-7 TRBV28 TRBD2 CASSPRTSGNTYEQYF TGTGCCAGCAGTCCCCGGACTAGCGGGAACACCTACGAGCAGTACTTC
once TRBJ2-3 TRBV6-4 TRBD2 CASSARLAGVDTQYF TGTGCCAGCAGTGCCAGACTAGCGGGAGTTGATACGCAGTATTTT
NA TRBJ2-7 TRBV13 TRBD1 CASSLGGTGASYEQYF TGTGCCAGCAGCTTAGGCGGGACAGGGGCCTCCTACGAGCAGTACTTC
NA TRBJ2-7 TRBV29-1 TRBD1 CSGPGQGDSYEQYF TGCAGCGGTCCGGGACAGGGGGACTCCTACGAGCAGTACTTC
NA TRBJ2-6 TRBV10-3 NA CAISDRTYLYGANVLTF TGTGCCATCAGTGACCGGACATACCTCTATGGGGCCAACGTCCTGACTTTC
NA TRBJ2-1 TRBV9 TRBD2 CASGLDGRPYNEQFF TGTGCCAGCGGTTTAGACGGGAGGCCCTACAATGAGCAGTTCTTC
NA TRBJ2-3 TRBV6-4 TRBD2 CASSDSPAGGPGDTQYF TGTGCCAGCAGTGACTCGCCAGCGGGAGGGCCAGGAGATACGCAGTATTTT
NA TRBJ1-1 TRBV10-3 TRBD1 CAISEPNRQGAKAEAFF TGTGCCATCAGTGAACCGAACAGACAGGGCGCGAAAGCTGAAGCTTTCTTT
NA TRBJ2-7 TRBV6-1 NA CASSERRGTYEQYF TGTGCCAGCAGTGAAAGGAGGGGTACCTACGAGCAGTACTTC
NA TRBJ2-1 TRBV9 NA CASSVGSVDEQFF TGTGCCAGCAGCGTAGGTTCGGTCGATGAGCAGTTCTTC
NA TRBJ2-3 TRBV7-9 NA CASSPRGSGTDTQYF TGTGCCAGCAGCCCCCGTGGTAGCGGCACAGATACGCAGTATTTT
NA TRBJ1-3 TRBV15 TRBD1 CATSFFDRGPGNTIYF TGTGCCACCAGCTTTTTTGACAGGGGGCCTGGAAACACCATATATTTT
NA TRBJ2-2 TRBV6-5 NA CASSGQGGGTGELFF TGTGCCAGCAGTGGCCAAGGGGGAGGGACCGGGGAGCTGTTTTTT
once TRBJ2-7 TRBV27 TRBD1 CASSHGTGPYEQYF TGTGCCAGCAGTCACGGGACAGGGCCGTACGAGCAGTACTTC